These T cell receptor beta chains were read from a single sample in a study of blood T cell repertoires in COVID-19. Profiling relied on immunoSEQ multiplex PCR, and the TCRdb table lists in-frame clones only, not all of them. The sample consists of 140,000 to 150,000 clones, around 82% of them appearing once. Material: peripheral blood. These receptors all stem from a man in his 60s with acute or convalescent COVID-19. Both conserved end residues are part of each CDR3. The order of the fields is CDR3 DNA, CDR3 protein, V gene, D gene, clone size, J gene. D genes are given only for firm matches. The size entry is marked missing in some rows and otherwise reads once, few, many or a size class.

TGTGCCAGCAGCGGGGGCGGAACCTACGAGCAGTACTTC	CASSGGGTYEQYF	TRBV9	NA	NA	TRBJ2-7
TGTGCCAGCAGCTTGGGTGGGGGGGGCACAGATACGCAGTATTTT	CASSLGGGGTDTQYF	TRBV5-4	TRBD2	few	TRBJ2-3
TGTGCCAGTAGCGAAGGGGCTGCGCTCTTAGTGGGTACGCAGTATTTT	CASSEGAALLVGTQYF	TRBV19	NA	NA	TRBJ2-3
TGTGCCAGCAGCCGGGGGAACTCTGGGGCCAACGTCCTGACTTTC	CASSRGNSGANVLTF	TRBV7-2	NA	NA	TRBJ2-6
TGTGCCAGCAGCTTATCCCACATGGGGGACAGGGCGGATCCTGAAGCTTTCTTT	CASSLSHMGDRADPEAFF	TRBV11-3	TRBD1	NA	TRBJ1-1
TGTGCCAGCAGTCGCCTTGCAACTAATGAAAAACTGTTTTTT	CASSRLATNEKLFF	TRBV6-6	NA	NA	TRBJ1-4
TGTGCCAGCAGCCAAGATCTGACTAGCGGGATCAGCTCCTACAATGAGCAGTTCTTC	CASSQDLTSGISSYNEQFF	TRBV4-2	TRBD2	once	TRBJ2-1
TGTGCCAGCAGCCGTTTAATTGTCGCAGATACGCAGTATTTT	CASSRLIVADTQYF	TRBV11-2	NA	NA	TRBJ2-3
TGTGCCTGGAGTACCCCACAGGGGGGCAATCAGCCCCAGCATTTT	CAWSTPQGGNQPQHF	TRBV30	TRBD1	NA	TRBJ1-5
TGCAGTGCTAGTCGGGACCCCGGGACAGGGGGCGGCTACACCTTC	CSASRDPGTGGGYTF	TRBV20-1	TRBD1	NA	TRBJ1-2
TGTGCCAGCAGCTCCACCAGGACTAGCGGATCGAACACCGGGGAGCTGTTTTTT	CASSSTRTSGSNTGELFF	TRBV13	TRBD2	NA	TRBJ2-2
TGTGCCAGCAGTTACGCGGGCGGAAATGGCTACACCTTC	CASSYAGGNGYTF	TRBV6-6	NA	NA	TRBJ1-2
TGTGCCAGCTCACCCGACGGGGACTATGGCTACACCTTC	CASSPDGDYGYTF	TRBV18	NA	NA	TRBJ1-2
TGTGCCAGCAGCGGAAGACTAGCGGGATTCAGTCGGGATACGCAGTATTTT	CASSGRLAGFSRDTQYF	TRBV11-2	TRBD2	few	TRBJ2-3
TGTGCCACCAGCAGGGAAGGACAGGGCCAAGAGACCCAGTACTTC	CATSREGQGQETQYF	TRBV15	TRBD1	NA	TRBJ2-5
TGTGCCAGCTCACCACCGTTCGCTCGGGAGACCCAGTACTTC	CASSPPFARETQYF	TRBV18	NA	NA	TRBJ2-5
TGTGCCACCAGCAGACGGACTAGCGGCGAAAATGAGCAGTTCTTC	CATSRRTSGENEQFF	TRBV15	TRBD2	NA	TRBJ2-1